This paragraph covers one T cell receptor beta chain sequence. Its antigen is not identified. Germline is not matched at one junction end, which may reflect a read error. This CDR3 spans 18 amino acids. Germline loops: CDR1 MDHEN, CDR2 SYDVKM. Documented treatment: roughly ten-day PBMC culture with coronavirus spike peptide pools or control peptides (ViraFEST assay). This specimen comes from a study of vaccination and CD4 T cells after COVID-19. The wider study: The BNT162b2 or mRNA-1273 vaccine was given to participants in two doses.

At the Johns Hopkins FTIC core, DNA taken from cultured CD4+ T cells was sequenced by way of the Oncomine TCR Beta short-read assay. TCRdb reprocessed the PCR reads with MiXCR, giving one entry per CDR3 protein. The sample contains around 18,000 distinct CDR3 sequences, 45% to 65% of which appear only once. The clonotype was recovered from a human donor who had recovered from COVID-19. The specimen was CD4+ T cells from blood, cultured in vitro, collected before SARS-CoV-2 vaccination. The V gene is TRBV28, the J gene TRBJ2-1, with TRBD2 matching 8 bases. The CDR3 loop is CASRSPAWREVSNNEQFF. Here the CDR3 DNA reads TGTGCCAGCAGATCGCCTGCGTGGCGGGAGGTCTCCAACAATGAGCAGTTCTTC.